This is a list of T cell receptor beta chains from one sample in a study of control samples from healthy donors and cancer patients. Assay: immunoSEQ multiplex PCR; the TCRdb copy retains only in-frame clones and omits some. The profile shows about 180,000 clones, roughly 90% of them singletons. Specimen: blood. The receptors derive from a woman aged 45-59 years in good health. The CDR3 runs from the conserved cysteine through the conserved F or W. Each record gives: D gene, J gene, V gene, clone size, CDR3 DNA, CDR3 protein. The D gene is left open where the match is weak. Only some rows state a clone size, as once, few, many or a class for expanded clones.

D gene: TRBD2; J gene: TRBJ2-1; V gene: TRBV7-9; clone size: -; CDR3 DNA: TGTGCCAGCAGCTTCGCGGCCGGACTAGCGGTAAATCCGGACAATGAGCAGTTCTTC; CDR3 protein: CASSFAAGLAVNPDNEQFF
D gene: -; J gene: TRBJ1-4; V gene: TRBV21-1; clone size: once; CDR3 DNA: TGTGCCAGCAGCCTACAGGACAGGGGGCCGACTAATGAAAAACTGTTTTTT; CDR3 protein: CASSLQDRGPTNEKLFF
D gene: -; J gene: TRBJ2-5; V gene: TRBV11-2; clone size: -; CDR3 DNA: TGTGCCAGCAGCTTGGTCGAGACCCAGTACTTC; CDR3 protein: CASSLVETQYF
D gene: TRBD1; J gene: TRBJ2-5; V gene: TRBV29-1; clone size: -; CDR3 DNA: TGCAGCGCTGGACAGGGGTTGGAGACCCAGTACTTC; CDR3 protein: CSAGQGLETQYF
D gene: -; J gene: TRBJ1-1; V gene: TRBV19; clone size: -; CDR3 DNA: TGTGCCAGTAAGAGGGGGAAGGAGAACACTGAAGCTTTCTTT; CDR3 protein: CASKRGKENTEAFF
D gene: -; J gene: TRBJ2-2; V gene: TRBV24-1; clone size: -; CDR3 DNA: TGTGCCACCAGTGATTTTTTGGGTCGCTCGAACACCGGGGAGCTGTTTTTT; CDR3 protein: CATSDFLGRSNTGELFF
D gene: -; J gene: TRBJ2-2; V gene: TRBV11-3; clone size: -; CDR3 DNA: TGTGCCAGCCGACCCTCAGGCACCGGGGAGCTGTTTTTT; CDR3 protein: CASRPSGTGELFF
D gene: -; J gene: TRBJ2-1; V gene: TRBV18; clone size: once; CDR3 DNA: TGTGCCAGCTCGTCCACCAACCCGAACAATGAGCAGTTCTTC; CDR3 protein: CASSSTNPNNEQFF
D gene: -; J gene: TRBJ1-1; V gene: TRBV5-1; clone size: -; CDR3 DNA: TGCGCTAGCAGTTCCGAATGGCTGGTGGAATTTGAGAACACTGAAGCTTTCTTT; CDR3 protein: CASSSEWLVEFENTEAFF
D gene: -; J gene: TRBJ2-7; V gene: TRBV5-5; clone size: few; CDR3 DNA: TGTGCCAGCAGCCGTATCGATGGGGACGAGCAGTACTTC; CDR3 protein: CASSRIDGDEQYF
D gene: -; J gene: TRBJ1-4; V gene: TRBV4-1; clone size: -; CDR3 DNA: TGCGCCAGCAGCCAAGATCTCCAGGGTCGATACGGGTATACGTTTTTT; CDR3 protein: CASSQDLQGRYGYTFF
D gene: TRBD1; J gene: TRBJ2-1; V gene: TRBV5-1; clone size: -; CDR3 DNA: TGCGCCAGCAGGCAGACAGGGGGTCTATACAATGAGCAGTTCTTC; CDR3 protein: CASRQTGGLYNEQFF
D gene: TRBD1; J gene: TRBJ2-7; V gene: TRBV28; clone size: -; CDR3 DNA: TGTGCCAGCAGTTTAGGGACAGGGGGCAAATACGAGCAGTACTTC; CDR3 protein: CASSLGTGGKYEQYF
D gene: -; J gene: TRBJ1-3; V gene: TRBV11-3; clone size: -; CDR3 DNA: TGTGCCAGCAGCCGAGACAGCGCGGGAAACACCATATATTTT; CDR3 protein: CASSRDSAGNTIYF
D gene: -; J gene: TRBJ2-7; V gene: TRBV2; clone size: few; CDR3 DNA: TGTGCCAGCAGCCCGGACTGGGTGGCCTACGAGCAGTACTTC; CDR3 protein: CASSPDWVAYEQYF
D gene: -; J gene: TRBJ2-5; V gene: TRBV7-9; clone size: -; CDR3 DNA: TGTGCCAGCAGCTTAGTCGCGGGGCGGGGAGAGACCCAGTACTTC; CDR3 protein: CASSLVAGRGETQYF
D gene: TRBD1; J gene: TRBJ1-5; V gene: TRBV19; clone size: once; CDR3 DNA: TGTGCCAGTCTTTCCAGGACAGGAAGAGATAATCAGCCCCAGCATTTT; CDR3 protein: CASLSRTGRDNQPQHF
D gene: -; J gene: TRBJ1-3; V gene: TRBV3-1/TRBV3-2; clone size: -; CDR3 DNA: TGTGCCAGCAGCCACTCTGTCGAGGGTCTTAGAAACACCATATATTTT; CDR3 protein: CASSHSVEGLRNTIYF
D gene: -; J gene: TRBJ2-7; V gene: TRBV7-2; clone size: -; CDR3 DNA: TGTGCCAGCGGGCCGAGAGCCTTAGGAGCCTACGAGCAGTACTTC; CDR3 protein: CASGPRALGAYEQYF
D gene: -; J gene: TRBJ1-2; V gene: TRBV7-2; clone size: -; CDR3 DNA: TGTGCCAGCAGCTTCAGTCGTAAAGATGGCTACACCTTC; CDR3 protein: CASSFSRKDGYTF
D gene: -; J gene: TRBJ2-4; V gene: TRBV7-6; clone size: -; CDR3 DNA: TGTGCCAGCAGCTTAGCCTCATCAGGGGTCTCAAACTTAGCCAAAAACATTCAGTACTTC; CDR3 protein: CASSLASSGVSNLAKNIQYF
D gene: -; J gene: TRBJ1-1; V gene: TRBV7-2; clone size: once; CDR3 DNA: TGTGCCAGCAGCTTGGGGCCAGACAGCATTGAAGCTTTCTTT; CDR3 protein: CASSLGPDSIEAFF
D gene: -; J gene: TRBJ1-2; V gene: TRBV5-4; clone size: -; CDR3 DNA: TGTGCCAGCAGCTTGGATGATGTGGGTTCTGGCTACACCTTC; CDR3 protein: CASSLDDVGSGYTF
D gene: TRBD1; J gene: TRBJ2-7; V gene: TRBV5-6; clone size: -; CDR3 DNA: TGTGCCAGCAGCCACTCAGGGGGCATATACGAGCAGTACTTC; CDR3 protein: CASSHSGGIYEQYF
D gene: TRBD1; J gene: TRBJ1-2; V gene: TRBV6-5; clone size: few; CDR3 DNA: TGTGCCAGCAGACCCTTGACAGGGTACTATGGCTACACCTTC; CDR3 protein: CASRPLTGYYGYTF
D gene: -; J gene: TRBJ1-5; V gene: TRBV2; clone size: -; CDR3 DNA: TGTGCCAGCGGGATGGGGGACAACTTTCTATATCAGCCCCAGCATTTT; CDR3 protein: CASGMGDNFLYQPQHF
D gene: -; J gene: TRBJ1-5; V gene: TRBV19; clone size: -; CDR3 DNA: TGTGCCAGTAGTATCCGGGGGGGCAATCAGCCCCAGCATTTT; CDR3 protein: CASSIRGGNQPQHF
D gene: TRBD2; J gene: TRBJ2-7; V gene: TRBV19; clone size: -; CDR3 DNA: TGTGCCAGTAGTCCCACTAGCGGGGGGGCCCGGGACGAGCAGTACTTC; CDR3 protein: CASSPTSGGARDEQYF
D gene: -; J gene: TRBJ2-7; V gene: TRBV28; clone size: -; CDR3 DNA: TGTGCCAGCAGTCTTTTATGGCAGGCGGGGGAGCAGTACTTC; CDR3 protein: CASSLLWQAGEQYF
D gene: -; J gene: TRBJ2-2; V gene: TRBV7-9; clone size: -; CDR3 DNA: TGTGCCAGCAGCTCCATCGGGGGGCTCACCGGGGAGCTGTTTTTT; CDR3 protein: CASSSIGGLTGELFF
D gene: -; J gene: TRBJ1-6; V gene: TRBV9; clone size: -; CDR3 DNA: TGTGCCAGCAGCGTAGATGGGGAATCACCCCTCCACTTT; CDR3 protein: CASSVDGESPLHF
D gene: TRBD1; J gene: TRBJ2-3; V gene: TRBV7-9; clone size: -; CDR3 DNA: TGTGCCAGCAGCTTAGCGTCGGGACAGGGCACAGATACGCAGTATTTT; CDR3 protein: CASSLASGQGTDTQYF
D gene: -; J gene: TRBJ1-3; V gene: TRBV19; clone size: -; CDR3 DNA: TGTGCCAGTAGTCCCCGGAGAGGGATGACCTCTGGAAACACCATATATTTT; CDR3 protein: CASSPRRGMTSGNTIYF
D gene: -; J gene: TRBJ2-2; V gene: TRBV6-5; clone size: -; CDR3 DNA: TGTGCCAGCAGTTCCCTCCGGGGGACCGGGGAGCTGTTTTTT; CDR3 protein: CASSSLRGTGELFF
D gene: -; J gene: TRBJ2-1; V gene: TRBV6-5; clone size: -; CDR3 DNA: TGTGCCAGCCTGGTCGGGGGCATCCGGGACAATGAGCAGTTCTTC; CDR3 protein: CASLVGGIRDNEQFF
D gene: -; J gene: TRBJ1-1; V gene: TRBV11-2; clone size: -; CDR3 DNA: TGTGCCAGCAGCTTAGATGCCCGCACTGAAGCTTTCTTT; CDR3 protein: CASSLDARTEAFF
D gene: -; J gene: TRBJ2-7; V gene: TRBV6-5; clone size: -; CDR3 DNA: TGTGCCAGCAGTTACGTCTCCCTGGACAGTTCCTACGAGCAGTACTTC; CDR3 protein: CASSYVSLDSSYEQYF
D gene: -; J gene: TRBJ1-2; V gene: TRBV28; clone size: -; CDR3 DNA: TGTGCCAGCAGCCTGGGGGGGCAGGATGCCTATGGCTACACCTTC; CDR3 protein: CASSLGGQDAYGYTF
D gene: -; J gene: TRBJ1-1; V gene: TRBV6-1; clone size: -; CDR3 DNA: TGTGCCAGCAGTGATTTGAACACTGAAGCTTTCTTT; CDR3 protein: CASSDLNTEAFF
D gene: -; J gene: TRBJ1-3; V gene: TRBV7-8; clone size: -; CDR3 DNA: TGTGCCAGCAGCCTAGGTTCGATCTCTGGAAACACCATATATTTT; CDR3 protein: CASSLGSISGNTIYF
D gene: -; J gene: TRBJ2-5; V gene: TRBV24-1; clone size: -; CDR3 DNA: TGTGCCACCAGTGACCCCGGCCCCTCGGAGACCCAGTACTTC; CDR3 protein: CATSDPGPSETQYF
D gene: -; J gene: TRBJ1-5; V gene: TRBV23-1; clone size: -; CDR3 DNA: TGCGCCAGCAGTCGGGGCAGCCATCAGCCCCAGCATTTT; CDR3 protein: CASSRGSHQPQHF
D gene: -; J gene: TRBJ1-1; V gene: TRBV30; clone size: -; CDR3 DNA: TGTGCCTGGAGTACTGCCGGGAGCTCGAACACTGAAGCTTTCTTT; CDR3 protein: CAWSTAGSSNTEAFF
D gene: -; J gene: TRBJ1-4; V gene: TRBV4-1; clone size: -; CDR3 DNA: TGCGCCAGCAGCCAAGACTTGTGGGGGCTATACGAAAAACTGTTTTTT; CDR3 protein: CASSQDLWGLYEKLFF
D gene: -; J gene: TRBJ1-2; V gene: TRBV30; clone size: -; CDR3 DNA: TGTGCCTGGAGTAGGGGACTCCTCTATGGCTACACCTTC; CDR3 protein: CAWSRGLLYGYTF
D gene: -; J gene: TRBJ2-5; V gene: TRBV5-8; clone size: -; CDR3 DNA: TGTGCCAGCAGCTTGGGGGCAACGATGGGGTACCAAGAGACCCAGTACTTC; CDR3 protein: CASSLGATMGYQETQYF
D gene: -; J gene: TRBJ2-2; V gene: TRBV6-4; clone size: once; CDR3 DNA: TGTGCCAGCAGTGACTCTGGACAGTCCACCGGGGAGCTGTTTTTT; CDR3 protein: CASSDSGQSTGELFF
D gene: -; J gene: TRBJ1-1; V gene: TRBV28; clone size: -; CDR3 DNA: TGTGCCAGCAGCCAAGACAGTAACATGAACACTGAAGCTTTCTTT; CDR3 protein: CASSQDSNMNTEAFF
D gene: -; J gene: TRBJ2-1; V gene: TRBV21-1; clone size: few; CDR3 DNA: TGTGCCAGCATCTTAGCGGACCACAGCTCCTACAATGAGCAGTTCTTC; CDR3 protein: CASILADHSSYNEQFF
D gene: -; J gene: TRBJ2-7; V gene: TRBV19; clone size: -; CDR3 DNA: TGTGCCAGTAGTAGGGCCTCGCCTCGCGAGCAGTACTTC; CDR3 protein: CASSRASPREQYF
D gene: TRBD1; J gene: TRBJ2-3; V gene: TRBV19; clone size: -; CDR3 DNA: TGTGCCAGTAGCCCGACAGGGGGCCGAGGAGATACGCAGTATTTT; CDR3 protein: CASSPTGGRGDTQYF
D gene: -; J gene: TRBJ2-2; V gene: TRBV10-3; clone size: few; CDR3 DNA: TGTGCCATCAGTCCAGGGTTCACCGGGGAGCTGTTTTTT; CDR3 protein: CAISPGFTGELFF